A single sample gave rise to the 14 T cell receptor beta chains below, sequenced in a study of radiation and T cells in renal cell carcinoma. Noted time point: blood 4 weeks post-SBRT, at nephrectomy. Treatment reported: 15 Gy SBRT to primary tumor, nephrectomy 4 weeks later. Clones were read by immunoSEQ multiplex PCR, and TCRdb kept only the in-frame ones, dropping some. The table records about 170,000 clones, roughly nine tenths of them present only once. The material sequenced was blood, taken from a patient whose treatment included radiotherapy and nephrectomy. The receptors here all came from a woman in her 50s with renal cell carcinoma.

The genes are TRBV9 and TRBJ2-1; 9 positions agree with TRBD2. This CDR3 is 15 amino acids long. CDR1 is SGDLS and CDR2 is YYNGEE in the germline V gene. The ends lost 0 bases at V and 8 bases at J; junction bases unmatched: 6. CDR3 in DNA: TGTGCCAGCAGCGTAGTTCCAGCGGGGGGCGATGAGCAGTTCTTC. Amino acids: CASSVVPAGGDEQFF. The variable domain in full, with the rest retrieved from reference TRBV9 and TRBJ2-1, is DSGVTQTPKHLITATGQRVTLRCSPRSGDLSVYWYQQSLDQGLQFLIQYYNGEERAKGNILERFSAQQFPDLHSELNLSSLELGDSALYFCASSVVPAGGDEQFFGPGTRLTVL.

The chain carries TRBV5-4 and TRBJ2-6; TRBD2 is a possible D gene (5 bases). Trimming removed 4 bases from V and 2 bases from J, with 13 bases in between. Germline V gene sequence: CDR1 SGHNT, CDR2 YYREEE (reference sequence). This CDR3 has 16 amino acids. The CDR3 region is CASSRLFGAGANVLTF. In DNA form, the CDR3 reads TGTGCCAGCAGCCGATTGTTCGGGGCTGGGGCCAACGTCCTGACTTTC. The complete variable domain, with remaining parts taken from reference TRBV5-4 and TRBJ2-6, reads ETGVTQSPTHLIKTRGQQVTLRCSSQSGHNTVSWYQQALGQGPQFIFQYYREEENGRGNFPPRFSGLQFPNYSSELNVNALELDDSALYLCASSRLFGAGANVLTFGAGSRLTVL.

V gene TRBV9 combines with J gene TRBJ2-5; 9 bases are shared with TRBD2. The CDR3 is 15 residues long. In germline, CDR1 is SGDLS, CDR2 YYNGEE. The ends lost 4 bases at V and 2 bases at J; junction bases unmatched: 6. The CDR3 coding sequence is TGTGCCAGCAGCCGGAGCGGGGGGTATCAAGAGACCCAGTACTTC. It specifies CASSRSGGYQETQYF.

This chain uses TRBV5-8 with TRBJ1-6, with D perhaps matching TRBD1 (6 bases). There are 14 residues in the CDR3. V lost 9 bases and J 10 bases, leaving 20 bases between the germline ends. Germline V gives CDR1 SGHTS, CDR2 YDEGEE. CDR3 residues: CAIKLTGFSSPLHF. The CDR3 DNA sequence: TGTGCCATAAAATTGACAGGATTTAGCTCACCCCTCCACTTT.

The J gene is TRBJ2-7, the V gene TRBV2; TRBD1 matches at 8 bases. V was pared by 3 bases and J by 2 bases, with 3 bases of the junction left unmatched. The CDR3 length is 14 residues. From germline, CDR1 is SNHLY and CDR2 FYNNEI. The CDR3 loop is CASSDRGQAYEQYF. CDR3 sequence (DNA): TGTGCCAGCAGTGACAGGGGGCAAGCCTACGAGCAGTACTTC.

J is TRBJ1-2 and V is TRBV6-5; 9 bases match TRBD1. The germline gives CDR1 MNHEY, CDR2 SVGAGI. The CDR3 runs 13 residues. After removal of 4 bases from V and 8 bases from J, the junction contained 5 bases not matched to a gene. CDR3 region: CASSSGTGRGYTF. CDR3 coding DNA: TGTGCCAGCAGTTCCGGGACAGGGAGGGGCTACACCTTC.

The chain carries TRBV5-6 and TRBJ2-5; D not resolved. Trimming removed 4 bases at V and 5 bases at J, with 12 bases between. Germline V gene lookup returns CDR1 SGHDT and CDR2 YYEEEE. The CDR3 runs to 13 residues. In DNA, the CDR3 is TGTGCCAGCAGCCGCAACTACGGGGAGACCCAGTACTTC. It codes for CASSRNYGETQYF.

This clone was counted a few times. J is TRBJ1-1 and V is TRBV30, with D perhaps TRBD1 (6 bases). Per the germline V gene, CDR1 is GTSNPN and CDR2 is SVGIG (reference sequence). CDR3 length: 12 amino acids. The V end was cut by 5 bases, the J end by 0 bases, with 7 bases between. In nucleotides, the CDR3 is TGTGCCTGGGGACAGATGAACACTGAAGCTTTCTTT. Its translation: CAWGQMNTEAFF. Combining the CDR3 with reference TRBV30 and TRBJ1-1 gives the whole variable domain SQTIHQWPATLVQPVGSPLSLECTVEGTSNPNLYWYRQAAGRGLQLLFYSVGIGQISSEVPQNLSASRPQDRQFILSSKKLLLSDSGFYLCAWGQMNTEAFFGQGTRLTVV.

The chain uses TRBV7-6 and TRBJ1-3; D uncertain. Germline-derived CDR1 and CDR2 are SGHVS and FNYEAQ. This CDR3 is built from 16 residues. Trimming left V 0 bases short and J 3 bases short, with 12 bases between. The CDR3: CASSLALRQDGNTIYF. In DNA form, the CDR3 reads TGTGCCAGCAGCTTAGCGCTAAGGCAGGATGGAAACACCATATATTTT.

This chain joins TRBV18 and TRBJ2-1, with TRBD2 as a possible D gene (6 bases). V lost 2 bases, J lost 0 bases, and 8 bases lay in between. The CDR3 is 15 amino acids. The germline V gene encodes CDR1 KGHSH and CDR2 LQKENI. The CDR3 sequence is CASSPEGLSYNEQFF. In DNA form, the CDR3 reads TGTGCCAGCTCACCAGAGGGACTCTCCTACAATGAGCAGTTCTTC.

This clone was recorded a few times. The chain combines TRBV5-1 with TRBJ2-7, with D possibly being TRBD1 or TRBD2 (5 bases each). V gave up 4 bases and J gave up 0 bases, with 14 bases separating them. The V gene's germline CDR1 is SGHRS and CDR2 YFSETQ. The CDR3 is made up of 15 amino acids. CDR3 sequence (DNA): TGCGCCAGCAGCCCCGACGGGACCAGCTCCTACGAGCAGTACTTC. It yields the protein CASSPDGTSSYEQYF. The full variable domain, in which reference TRBV5-1 and TRBJ2-7 provide the parts outside the CDR3, is KAGVTQTPRYLIKTRGQQVTLSCSPISGHRSVSWYQQTPGQGLQFLFEYFSETQRNKGNFPGRFSGRQFSNSRSEMNVSTLELGDSALYLCASSPDGTSSYEQYFGPGTRLTVT.

The chain links TRBV6-5 to TRBJ2-7, with a weak D call TRBD1 (6 bases). The CDR3 loop spans 15 amino acids. The V gene lost 6 bases and the J gene lost 1 base, with 16 bases spanning the gap. Germline V lookup: CDR1 MNHEY, CDR2 SVGAGI. CDR3 amino acids: CASSHHPGQSYEQYF. CDR3 nucleotides: TGTGCCAGCAGCCACCATCCGGGACAATCCTACGAGCAGTACTTC.

This chain joins TRBV5-1 and TRBJ2-1; D may be TRBD1 or TRBD2 (6 bases each). The CDR3 loop spans 16 amino acids. V was trimmed by 0 bases and J by 5 bases, leaving 15 bases between them. CDR1 is SGHRS and CDR2 is YFSETQ in the germline V gene. CDR3 sequence reads: CASSLEGIRGHNEQFF. In DNA form, the CDR3 reads TGCGCCAGCAGCTTGGAGGGGATCCGGGGGCACAATGAGCAGTTCTTC.

This clone has just one count. The chain joins TRBV29-1 to TRBJ1-3; the D is unclear. CDR1 and CDR2 from the germline V gene are SQVTM and ANQGSEA. Trimming left V 5 bases short and J 4 bases short, with 12 bases between. The CDR3 runs 13 residues. The CDR3 DNA is TGCAGCGTTCAAACGTTTGAGGGAAACACCATATATTTT. It is translated as CSVQTFEGNTIYF.